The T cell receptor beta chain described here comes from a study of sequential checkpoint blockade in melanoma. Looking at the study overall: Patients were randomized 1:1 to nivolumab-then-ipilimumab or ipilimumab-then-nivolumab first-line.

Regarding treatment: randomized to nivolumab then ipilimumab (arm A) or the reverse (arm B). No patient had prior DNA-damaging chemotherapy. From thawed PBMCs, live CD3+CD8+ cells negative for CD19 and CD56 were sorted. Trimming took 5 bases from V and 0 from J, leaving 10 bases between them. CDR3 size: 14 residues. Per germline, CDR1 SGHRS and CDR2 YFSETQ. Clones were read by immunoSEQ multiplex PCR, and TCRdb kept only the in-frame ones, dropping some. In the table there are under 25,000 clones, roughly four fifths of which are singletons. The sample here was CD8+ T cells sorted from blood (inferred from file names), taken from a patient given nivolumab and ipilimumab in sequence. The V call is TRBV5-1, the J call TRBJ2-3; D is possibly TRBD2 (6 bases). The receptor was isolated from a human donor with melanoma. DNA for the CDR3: TGCGCCAGCAGATCGGGAGAGAGCACAGATACGCAGTATTTT. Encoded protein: CASRSGESTDTQYF.